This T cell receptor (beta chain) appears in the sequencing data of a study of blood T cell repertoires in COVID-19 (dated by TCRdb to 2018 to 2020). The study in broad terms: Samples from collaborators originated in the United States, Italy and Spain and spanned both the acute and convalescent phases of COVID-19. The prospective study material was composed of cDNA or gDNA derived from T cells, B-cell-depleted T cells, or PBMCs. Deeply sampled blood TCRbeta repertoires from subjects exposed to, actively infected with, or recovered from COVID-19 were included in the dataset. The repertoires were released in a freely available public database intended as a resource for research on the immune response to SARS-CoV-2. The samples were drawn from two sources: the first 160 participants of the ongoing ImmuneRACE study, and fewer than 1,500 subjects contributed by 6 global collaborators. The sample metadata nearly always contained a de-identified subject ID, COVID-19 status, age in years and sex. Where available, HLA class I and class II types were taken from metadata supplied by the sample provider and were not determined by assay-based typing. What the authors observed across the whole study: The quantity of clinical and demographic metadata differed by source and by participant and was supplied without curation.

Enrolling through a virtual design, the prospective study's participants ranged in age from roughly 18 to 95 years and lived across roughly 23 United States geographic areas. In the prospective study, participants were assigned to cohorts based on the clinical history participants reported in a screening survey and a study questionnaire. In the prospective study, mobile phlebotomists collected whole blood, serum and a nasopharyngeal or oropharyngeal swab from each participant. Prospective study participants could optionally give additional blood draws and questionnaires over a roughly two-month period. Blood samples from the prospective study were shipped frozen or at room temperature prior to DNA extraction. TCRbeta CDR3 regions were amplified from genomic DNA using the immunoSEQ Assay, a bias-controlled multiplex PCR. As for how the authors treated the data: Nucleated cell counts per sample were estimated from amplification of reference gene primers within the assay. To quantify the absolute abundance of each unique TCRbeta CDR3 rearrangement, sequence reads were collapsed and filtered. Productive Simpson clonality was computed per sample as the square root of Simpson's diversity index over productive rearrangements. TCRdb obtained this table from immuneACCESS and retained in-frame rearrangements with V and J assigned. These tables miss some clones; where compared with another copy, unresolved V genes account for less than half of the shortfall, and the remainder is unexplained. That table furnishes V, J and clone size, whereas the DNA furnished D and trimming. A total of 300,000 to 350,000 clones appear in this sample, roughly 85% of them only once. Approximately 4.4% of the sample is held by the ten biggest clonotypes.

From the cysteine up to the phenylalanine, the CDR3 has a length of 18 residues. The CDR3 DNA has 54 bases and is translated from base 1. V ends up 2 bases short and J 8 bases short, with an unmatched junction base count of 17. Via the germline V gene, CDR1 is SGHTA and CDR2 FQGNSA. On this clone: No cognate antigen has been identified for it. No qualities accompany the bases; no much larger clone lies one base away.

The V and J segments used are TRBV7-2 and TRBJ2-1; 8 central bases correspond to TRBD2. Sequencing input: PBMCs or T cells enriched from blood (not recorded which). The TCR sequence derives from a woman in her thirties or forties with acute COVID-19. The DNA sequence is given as TGTGCCAGCAGCTTACGGCCCACCATGGGGACTAGTTTCTATGAGCAGTTCTTC. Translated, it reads CASSLRPTMGTSFYEQFF.